The rows below give T cell receptor beta chains drawn from one sample of a study of blood T cell repertoires in COVID-19. Profiling relied on immunoSEQ multiplex PCR, and the TCRdb table lists in-frame clones only, not all of them. The sample consists of about 150,000 clones, roughly 80% of them appearing once. The sequencing input was peripheral blood. The receptors shown here come from a man of 80 years or more with acute or convalescent COVID-19. CDR3s include the opening cysteine and the closing phenylalanine or tryptophan. D genes are given only for firm matches. Clone size appears in some rows only: once, few, many, or a class for an expanded clone.

j_gene	d_gene	abundance	v_gene	len	CDR3aa	CDR3nt
TRBJ2-7	TRBD2	NA	TRBV7-8	14	CASRRSGLTYEQYF	TGTGCCAGCAGGAGGTCGGGACTAACCTACGAGCAGTACTTC
TRBJ2-5	TRBD2	NA	TRBV7-9	13	CASSSIAGETQYF	TGTGCCAGCAGCTCCATAGCGGGAGAGACCCAGTACTTC
TRBJ2-3	TRBD1	NA	TRBV7-3	15	CASSPDRASTDTQYF	TGTGCCAGCAGCCCCGACAGGGCTAGCACAGATACGCAGTATTTT
TRBJ1-5	NA	few	TRBV6-5	13	CASRAGVNQPQHF	TGTGCCAGCAGGGCAGGGGTTAATCAGCCCCAGCATTTT
TRBJ2-5	NA	NA	TRBV7-2	15	CASSLAPTPRETQYF	TGTGCCAGCAGCTTAGCGCCAACCCCTCGGGAGACCCAGTACTTC
TRBJ1-2	NA	NA	TRBV5-4	13	CASRLVPDYGYTF	TGTGCCAGCAGATTAGTACCCGACTATGGCTACACCTTC
TRBJ2-2	TRBD2	NA	TRBV13	17	CASSPLAGGPNTGELFF	TGTGCCAGCAGCCCTCTAGCGGGGGGCCCTAACACCGGGGAGCTGTTTTTT
TRBJ2-2	TRBD1	NA	TRBV6-4	15	CASREDRGRPGELFF	TGTGCCAGCAGGGAGGACAGGGGTCGTCCCGGGGAGCTGTTTTTT
TRBJ2-1	TRBD2	few	TRBV3-1/TRBV3-2	15	CASSPLAGGSDEQFF	TGTGCCAGCAGCCCACTAGCGGGGGGGTCCGATGAGCAGTTCTTC
TRBJ1-6	NA	few	TRBV9	15	CASSVGQNWNSPLHF	TGTGCCAGCAGCGTAGGCCAGAATTGGAATTCACCCCTCCACTTT
TRBJ1-4	NA	NA	TRBV5-1	17	CASSLFPVTATNEKLFF	TGCGCCAGCAGCTTGTTTCCTGTCACGGCAACTAATGAAAAACTGTTTTTT
TRBJ1-2	TRBD1	NA	TRBV5-1	15	CASSLQTGGAYGYTF	TGCGCCAGCAGCCTCCAGACAGGGGGAGCCTATGGCTACACCTTC
TRBJ2-3	NA	NA	TRBV27	15	CASTPPGHLTDTQYF	TGTGCCAGCACCCCGCCGGGACACCTCACAGATACGCAGTATTTT
TRBJ2-2	NA	once	TRBV18	13	CASSPTPAGELFF	TGTGCCAGCTCACCAACTCCCGCCGGGGAGCTGTTTTTT
TRBJ1-3	NA	many	TRBV3-1/TRBV3-2	16	CASSDEADLSGNTIYF	TGTGCCAGCAGCGACGAGGCCGACCTCTCTGGAAACACCATATATTTT
TRBJ1-5	NA	NA	TRBV19	16	CASSNGGALQNQPQHF	TGTGCCAGTAGCAATGGGGGGGCGCTGCAGAATCAGCCCCAGCATTTT
TRBJ2-5	TRBD1	NA	TRBV28	13	CASRWTGRETQYF	TGTGCCAGCAGGTGGACAGGAAGAGAGACCCAGTACTTC
TRBJ1-1	TRBD1	NA	TRBV5-1	17	CASSLGTGGLLDTEAFF	TGCGCCAGCAGCTTGGGGACAGGGGGCTTGTTGGACACTGAAGCTTTCTTT
TRBJ2-1	TRBD1	once	TRBV11-3	11	CASSQDRMQFF	TGTGCCAGCAGCCAGGACAGGATGCAGTTCTTC
TRBJ1-4	NA	few	TRBV19	13	CASSGGQDEKLFF	TGTGCCAGTAGTGGTGGCCAGGATGAAAAACTGTTTTTT
TRBJ1-5	NA	once	TRBV27	15	CASSFQGFSNQPQHF	TGTGCCAGCAGTTTCCAGGGGTTTAGCAATCAGCCCCAGCATTTT
TRBJ1-1	NA	NA	TRBV10-3	14	CAISESETGTEAFF	TGTGCCATCAGTGAGTCTGAGACGGGGACTGAAGCTTTCTTT
TRBJ1-5	NA	few	TRBV3-1/TRBV3-2	14	CASSQAGTQLPQHF	TGTGCCAGCAGCCAAGCAGGTACGCAATTGCCCCAGCATTTT
TRBJ2-3	TRBD1	NA	TRBV7-8	16	CASSLGQSFFTDTQYF	TGTGCCAGCAGTTTGGGACAGAGCTTTTTCACAGATACGCAGTATTTT
TRBJ2-5	TRBD2	NA	TRBV7-9	16	CASSLSPSGGVETQYF	TGTGCCAGCAGCTTATCCCCCAGCGGGGGGGTGGAGACCCAGTACTTC
TRBJ2-1	NA	NA	TRBV24-1	18	CATSDPTAGASSYNEQFF	TGTGCCACCAGTGACCCGACGGCTGGGGCAAGCTCCTACAATGAGCAGTTCTTC
TRBJ2-5	TRBD2	once	TRBV28	15	CASSSPRGAQETQYF	TGTGCCAGCAGTTCCCCGCGGGGGGCGCAAGAGACCCAGTACTTC